The 7 T cell receptor beta chains in this list originate from one sample, sequenced in a study of blood T cell repertoires in COVID-19. Here immunoSEQ multiplex PCR was the method, and the copy in TCRdb shows in-frame clones only, minus some. Of about 130,000 clones detected, around 78% appear once; the ten largest clones hold about 10%. Sequencing was done on a sample of peripheral blood. The receptors come from a human donor in a cohort sampled during active COVID-19.

This chain joins TRBV18 and TRBJ2-2, with D possibly matching TRBD1 (7 bases). This CDR3 has 14 amino acids. Trimming left V 8 bases short and J 0 bases short, with 10 bases between. Germline values: CDR1 KGHSH, CDR2 LQKENI. The chain's CDR3 is CASGGTANTGELFF. CDR3 sequence (DNA): TGTGCCAGCGGCGGGACAGCGAACACCGGGGAGCTGTTTTTT.

The chain couples TRBV11-2 to TRBJ1-3; D is unresolved. V shed 1 base and J shed 7 bases, with 5 bases lying between them. CDR3 length equals 12 residues. Germline values: CDR1 SGHAT, CDR2 FQNNGV. The CDR3 here is CASSLVSNTIYF. CDR3 DNA: TGTGCCAGCAGCTTAGTTTCGAACACCATATATTTT.

The genes are TRBV5-1 and TRBJ2-7; D is uncertain. Germline V lookup: CDR1 SGHRS, CDR2 YFSETQ. The CDR3 spans 15 residues. Trimming stripped 0 bases from V and 0 bases from J, with 10 bases between. The CDR3 sequence is CASSLEIQNSYEQYF. In nucleotides, the CDR3 is TGCGCCAGCAGCTTGGAAATCCAAAACTCCTACGAGCAGTACTTC.

The count of this clone is one. V usage is TRBV21-1 and J usage is TRBJ1-1. TRBV21-1 is a pseudogene. CDR3 length: 19 amino acids. The CDR3 DNA reads as TGTGCCAGCAGCAGACTTAACAAGGCTAGATTTGCTTTGAACACTGAAGCTTTCTTT. Its translation is CASSRLNKARFALNTEAFF.

This chain connects TRBV3-1 (or the pseudogene TRBV3-2) to TRBJ2-1, with D possibly TRBD2 on 6 matching bases. V dropped 3 bases and J dropped 7 bases, with 13 bases sitting between them. Germline CDR1 is LGHDT and CDR2 is YNNKEL (reference sequence). The CDR3 has 14 amino acids. The CDR3 spells CASSQDLAVNEQFF. The CDR3 coding sequence is TGTGCCAGCAGCCAGGATTTAGCGGTTAATGAGCAGTTCTTC.

This clone was detected only once. The V and J genes are TRBV18 and TRBJ2-5; 9 nucleotides match TRBD1. Germline V gene sequence: CDR1 KGHSH, CDR2 LQKENI. The CDR3 consists of 15 residues. The ends lost 3 bases at V and 1 base at J; junction bases unmatched: 3. CDR3 DNA sequence: TGTGCCAGCTCACCTGGACAGGGGCCCCAAGAGACCCAGTACTTC. It yields the protein CASSPGQGPQETQYF.

This chain connects TRBV27 to TRBJ1-1; tentative D call: TRBD1 (6 bases). CDR1 and CDR2 from the germline V gene are MNHEY and SMNVEV (reference sequence). This CDR3 has 15 residues. The V end was cut by 4 bases, the J end by 1 base, with 13 bases between. This CDR3 reads CASSSGTFSNTEAFF. CDR3 DNA: TGTGCCAGCAGTTCCGGGACATTTTCGAACACTGAAGCTTTCTTT.